This T cell receptor (beta chain) appears in the sequencing data of a study of T cell repertoires in cytomegalovirus infection. Study summary: Indications of both CMV infection and matching HLA type were provided by public TCR beta signatures.

This CDR3 has 15 amino acids. TCRdb itself ran the reads through MiXCR, one entry per CDR3 protein. The table records around 94,000 distinct CDR3 sequences, approximately 15% of them present only once. Turning to this clonotype: An end of the junction differs from the germline gene, which may be a read error.

The chain recombines TRBV12-3 or TRBV12-4 with TRBJ1-2, with TRBD1 matching over 9 bases. This TCR was recovered from a human donor in good health (CMV status not recorded). Some clones in this sample may be carry-over from other donors' samples. Sequenced input: PBMCs. The CDR3 reads CTSSHRGPYLYGYTF. The CDR3 DNA reads TGTACCAGCAGTCACAGGGGGCCGTACCTCTATGGCTACACCTTC.